This passage covers 24 T cell receptor beta chains from one sample sequenced in a study of blood T cell repertoires in COVID-19. Produced via immunoSEQ multiplex PCR; TCRdb's table is partial and in-frame only. This sample has roughly 180,000 clones, with 82% found just once. Sequencing input: peripheral blood. The receptors derive from an elderly woman with active or convalescent COVID-19.

The genes are TRBV9 and TRBJ2-5, with TRBD1 matching over 10 bases. The CDR3 is 16 residues long. The germline CDR1 and CDR2 sequences are SGDLS and YYNGEE. V lost 3 bases, J lost 5 bases, and 10 bases stayed unmatched. CDR3 loop: CASSASTGGGGETQYF. The DNA for the CDR3 is TGTGCCAGCAGCGCCTCGACAGGGGGCGGCGGGGAGACCCAGTACTTC. The whole variable domain, remainder taken from reference TRBV9 and TRBJ2-5, is DSGVTQTPKHLITATGQRVTLRCSPRSGDLSVYWYQQSLDQGLQFLIQYYNGEERAKGNILERFSAQQFPDLHSELNLSSLELGDSALYFCASSASTGGGGETQYFGPGTRLLVL.

The CDR3 reads CASSHPGRGEYGYTF. Here the CDR3 DNA reads TGCGCCAGCAGCCACCCGGGCAGGGGGGAGTATGGCTACACCTTC. The V and J genes are TRBV5-1 and TRBJ1-2; TRBD1 matches 7 bases. V gave up 4 bases and J gave up 5 bases; unmatched junction bases: 11. The CDR3 spans 15 residues. Germline CDR1 SGHRS, CDR2 YFSETQ.

This clone was counted at least ten times. The chain is built from TRBV5-1 and TRBJ1-6, with TRBD1 as a possible D gene (5 bases). Trimming took 0 bases from V and 4 from J, leaving 8 bases between them. The germline V gene encodes CDR1 SGHRS and CDR2 YFSETQ. The CDR3 sequence is 15 residues long. DNA of the CDR3: TGCGCCAGCAGCTTGGGACAGAGTTATAATTCACCCCTCCACTTT. The encoded protein is CASSLGQSYNSPLHF.

This clone was observed once. The chain recombines TRBV24-1 with TRBJ1-1, with D possibly TRBD1 on 5 matching bases. The CDR3 contains 14 residues. Germline assignment: CDR1 KGHDR and CDR2 SFDVKD. With 3 bases removed from V and 1 base from J, the gap between germline ends came to 8 bases. The CDR3 DNA reads TGTGCCACCAGTGATGCGCAGGGGAACACTGAAGCTTTCTTT. It yields the protein CATSDAQGNTEAFF.

The rearrangement links TRBV19 to TRBJ2-7, with TRBD1 as a possible D gene (7 bases). Germline V gene data show CDR1 as LNHDA and CDR2 as SQIVND (reference sequence). Trimming cost V 8 bases and J 5 bases, with 16 bases left between them. The CDR3 has 13 residues. The CDR3 loop reads CASSGRGANEQYF. In DNA, the CDR3 is TGTGCCAGTTCCGGCAGGGGGGCTAACGAGCAGTACTTC.

The genes are TRBV5-1 and TRBJ1-1; the D gene is possibly TRBD1 (5 bases). V was pared by 3 bases and J by 5 bases, with 11 bases between. The V gene's germline CDR1 is SGHRS and CDR2 YFSETQ. CDR3 length equals 13 residues. The CDR3 protein is CASSSAAGTEAFF. The CDR3 nucleotides read TGCGCCAGCAGCTCCGCGGCAGGGACTGAAGCTTTCTTT.

The chain recombines TRBV2 with TRBJ2-1; D is ambiguous. V was cut by 6 bases and J by 8 bases, with 8 bases left in between. Looked up from germline, CDR1 is SNHLY and CDR2 is FYNNEI. The CDR3 is made up of 11 amino acids. CDR3 region: CASSYTDEQFF. CDR3 sequence (DNA): TGTGCCAGCAGCTATACGGATGAGCAGTTCTTC.

V usage is TRBV11-3 and J usage is TRBJ1-6, with 7 bases matching TRBD1. Losses at the gene ends were 4 bases for V and 7 bases for J; bases not matched to a gene: 4. CDR1 is SGHNT, CDR2 YENEEA, per germline. The CDR3 totals 14 residues. The CDR3 loop reads CASSSGGPNSPLHF. For the CDR3, the DNA is TGTGCCAGCAGCTCAGGGGGTCCGAATTCACCCCTCCACTTT.

This chain links TRBV19 with TRBJ1-1, with D perhaps TRBD1 (5 bases). The germline CDR1 and CDR2 sequences are LNHDA and SQIVND (reference sequence). The CDR3 has 14 residues. The CDR3 here is CATSPGTVNTEAFF. The DNA for the CDR3 is TGTGCGACTAGCCCCGGGACGGTGAACACTGAAGCTTTCTTT.

The J gene is TRBJ1-2, the V gene TRBV6-6; a possible D gene is TRBD1 (5 bases). The CDR3 length is 12 residues. The germline V gene has CDR1 MNHNY and CDR2 SVGAGI (reference sequence). The V gene lost 8 bases and the J gene lost 10 bases, with 17 bases spanning the gap. CDR3 nucleotides: TGTGCCAGCCGTGGGGCAGGATTTGACTACACCTTC. Encoded protein: CASRGAGFDYTF.

The V and J genes are TRBV5-1 and TRBJ2-7, with a weak D call TRBD2 (6 bases). From germline, CDR1 is SGHRS and CDR2 YFSETQ. The CDR3 has 15 residues. V lost 0 bases, J lost 3 bases, and 13 bases lay in between. CDR3 coding DNA: TGCGCCAGCAGCTTGGAGCCCGGGAGTATCTACGAGCAGTACTTC. It codes for CASSLEPGSIYEQYF.

The chain recombines TRBV5-8 with TRBJ1-1, with 10 bases aligning to TRBD1. The V gene end was trimmed by 4 bases and the J gene end by 5 bases; junction bases not matched to a gene: 5. The CDR3 consists of 14 residues. Germline assignment: CDR1 SGHTS and CDR2 YDEGEE. The CDR3 nucleotides read TGTGCCAGCAGCCCTGGACAGGGGGGGACTGAAGCTTTCTTT. Translated, it gives CASSPGQGGTEAFF.

V gene TRBV6-6 combines with J gene TRBJ1-1; possible D gene TRBD1, 5 bases. The CDR3 covers 14 residues. Germline assignment: CDR1 MNHNY and CDR2 SVGAGI (reference sequence). Between the trimmed V and J ends, which lost 0 bases and 6 bases, there was a span of 11 bases. CDR3 sequence reads: CASSYSQGRSEAFF. The CDR3 DNA reads TGTGCCAGCAGTTACTCCCAGGGTCGGTCTGAAGCTTTCTTT.

This clone was detected only once. The V gene is TRBV6-1, the J gene TRBJ2-3; D not resolved. Germline CDR1 is MNHNS and CDR2 is SASEGT. The germline V and J ends were trimmed by 3 bases and 0 bases, with 10 bases remaining between them. The CDR3 is made up of 15 amino acids. DNA for the CDR3: TGTGCCAGCAGTGAGCCGGTTTCTAGCACAGATACGCAGTATTTT. It encodes CASSEPVSSTDTQYF.

The V call is TRBV12-5, the J call TRBJ2-1; 8 bases are a match to TRBD2. The CDR3 runs to 17 residues. Unmatched junction bases numbered 10, after V lost 6 bases and J lost 0 bases. Germline CDR1 reads LGHNT; CDR2 reads FRNRAP. CDR3 DNA: TGTGCTAGTGGCCCCCTAACTAGCGGTAGCTCCTACAATGAGCAGTTCTTC. This sequence encodes CASGPLTSGSSYNEQFF.

The J gene is TRBJ2-3, the V gene TRBV7-2; TRBD2 matches 9 bases. CDR1 and CDR2 (germline): SGHTA, FQGNSA. This CDR3 comprises 15 residues. V lost 0 bases, J lost 3 bases, and 1 base stayed unmatched. The CDR3 protein is CASSLASGRTDTQYF. The CDR3 DNA reads TGTGCCAGCAGCTTAGCTAGCGGGAGAACAGATACGCAGTATTTT.

The V call is TRBV6-5, the J call TRBJ1-2; D remains unclear. CDR1 is MNHEY and CDR2 is SVGAGI in the germline V gene. The CDR3 spans 12 residues. V was cut by 6 bases and J by 1 base, with 6 bases left in between. For the CDR3, the DNA is TGTGCCAGCAGAACTAATAACTATGGCTACACCTTC. As protein: CASRTNNYGYTF.

This chain connects TRBV15 to TRBJ2-2; TRBD1 is a possible D gene (5 bases). Deletions cut 7 bases from V and 4 bases from J, with 13 bases between. The CDR3 spans 14 residues. Germline lookup yields CDR1 LNHNV and CDR2 YYDKDF (reference sequence). CDR3 sequence reads: CATIEGAGTGELFF. CDR3 nucleotide sequence: TGTGCCACCATTGAAGGGGCCGGCACCGGGGAGCTGTTTTTT.

The gene calls are TRBV5-1 and TRBJ1-2; the D gene is possibly TRBD1 (5 bases). Germline CDR1 and CDR2: SGHRS and YFSETQ. The CDR3 length is 14 residues. V lost 1 base and J 4 bases, leaving 11 bases between the germline ends. In nucleotides, the CDR3 is TGCGCCAGCAGCTTGTCAGCGGGGGGCTATGGCTACACCTTC. Translation: CASSLSAGGYGYTF.

The chain uses TRBV25-1 and TRBJ1-2; possibly TRBD1 for D (5 bases). Trimming cost V 4 bases and J 4 bases, with 7 bases left between them. The germline V gene has CDR1 MGHDK and CDR2 SYGVNS. There are 12 residues in the CDR3. In DNA, the CDR3 is TGTGCCAGCAGTGGACAGAGCTATGGCTACACCTTC. It translates to CASSGQSYGYTF.

J is TRBJ1-1 and V is TRBV11-3, with 8 positions matching TRBD1. This CDR3 spans 14 amino acids. Germline CDR1 SGHNT, CDR2 YENEEA. Trimming removed 4 bases from V and 5 bases from J; junction bases left unmatched: 6. The CDR3 spells CASSSGGRLTEAFF. The CDR3 bases are TGTGCCAGCAGCTCAGGGGGCCGTTTGACTGAAGCTTTCTTT.

The chain combines TRBV14 with TRBJ2-5; D perhaps matches TRBD1 (5 bases). The V end was cut by 8 bases, the J end by 5 bases, with 15 bases between. Germline values: CDR1 SGHDN, CDR2 FVKESK. The CDR3 contains 13 residues. CDR3 protein: CASSRVLHETQYF. Here the CDR3 DNA reads TGTGCCAGCTCCAGGGTTCTCCACGAGACCCAGTACTTC.

The genes are TRBV28 and TRBJ2-7; TRBD2 matches 11 bases. CDR3 length equals 15 residues. Losses at the gene ends were 4 bases for V and 4 bases for J; bases not matched to a gene: 6. Germline CDR1 reads MDHEN; CDR2 reads SYDVKM. CDR3 in DNA: TGTGCCAGCAGTTCGATAGCGGGAGGGATATACGAGCAGTACTTC. The encoded protein is CASSSIAGGIYEQYF.

The chain uses TRBV2 and TRBJ1-1, with D hard to call. The length of the CDR3 is 13 residues. The germline V gene has CDR1 SNHLY and CDR2 FYNNEI. The germline V and J ends were trimmed by 4 bases and 5 bases, with 11 bases remaining between them. CDR3 nucleotides: TGTGCCAGCAGTGGCGACCGAGGGACTGAAGCTTTCTTT. Protein: CASSGDRGTEAFF. Based on the CDR3 plus reference TRBV2 and TRBJ1-1, the full variable domain is EPEVTQTPSHQVTQMGQEVILRCVPISNHLYFYWYRQILGQKVEFLVSFYNNEISEKSEIFDDQFSVERPDGSNFTLKIRSTKLEDSAMYFCASSGDRGTEAFFGQGTRLTVV.